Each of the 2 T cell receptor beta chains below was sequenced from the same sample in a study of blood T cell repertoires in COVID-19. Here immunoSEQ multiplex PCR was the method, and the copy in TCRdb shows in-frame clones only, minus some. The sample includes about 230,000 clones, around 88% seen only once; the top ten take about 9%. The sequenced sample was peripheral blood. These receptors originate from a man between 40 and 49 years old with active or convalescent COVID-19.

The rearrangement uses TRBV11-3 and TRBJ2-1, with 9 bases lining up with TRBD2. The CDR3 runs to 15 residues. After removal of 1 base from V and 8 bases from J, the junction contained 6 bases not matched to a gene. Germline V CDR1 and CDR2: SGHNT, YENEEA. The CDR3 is CASSLASGTSYEQFF. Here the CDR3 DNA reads TGTGCCAGCAGCTTAGCTAGCGGGACTAGCTATGAGCAGTTCTTC. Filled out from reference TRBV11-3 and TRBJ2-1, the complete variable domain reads EAGVVQSPRYKIIEKKQPVAFWCNPISGHNTLYWYLQNLGQGPELLIRYENEEAVDDSQLPKDRFSAERLKGVDSTLKIQPAELGDSAVYLCASSLASGTSYEQFFGPGTRLTVL.

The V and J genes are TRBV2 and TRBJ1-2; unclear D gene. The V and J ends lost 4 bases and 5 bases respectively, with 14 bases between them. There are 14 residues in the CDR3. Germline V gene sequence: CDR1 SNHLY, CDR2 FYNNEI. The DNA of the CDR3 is TGTGCCAGCAGTGCTATTTCGTGGCGGTATGGCTACACCTTC. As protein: CASSAISWRYGYTF.